This entry lists 6 T cell receptor beta chains sequenced from one sample in a study of blood T cell repertoires in COVID-19. Using immunoSEQ multiplex PCR, the repertoire was profiled, and TCRdb retains in-frame clones only, with some absent. The sample carries approximately 100,000 clones, 70% to 90% recorded once. Sequences were obtained from peripheral blood. These receptors were obtained from a man in his fifties or sixties in a cohort sampled during active COVID-19.

The CDR3 sequence is CASSAGKPNNSPLHF. CDR3 bases: TGTGCCAGCAGCGCAGGAAAACCTAATAATTCACCCCTCCACTTT. The chain links TRBV9 to TRBJ1-6; D is undetermined. V lost 3 bases and J 5 bases, leaving 12 bases between the germline ends. This CDR3 is 15 amino acids long. CDR1 and CDR2 from the germline V gene are SGDLS and YYNGEE.

The chain is built from TRBV5-4 and TRBJ1-2; 7 bases are shared with TRBD1. This CDR3 region has 13 residues. CDR1 and CDR2 from the germline V gene are SGHNT and YYREEE (reference sequence). J lost 8 bases, V lost 3 bases, and 7 bases had no gene match. Here the CDR3 DNA reads TGTGCCAGCAGCTCTGAGGGGGCGTGGGGCTACACCTTC. This translates into CASSSEGAWGYTF.

The count of this clone is one. The chain employs TRBV5-1 and TRBJ2-1; TRBD2 is a possible D gene (7 bases). V dropped 4 bases and J dropped 0 bases, with 14 bases sitting between them. Germline CDR1 is SGHRS and CDR2 is YFSETQ. The CDR3 is 16 residues long. This CDR3 is CASSPTAGASYNEQFF. The CDR3 nucleotides are TGCGCCAGCAGCCCCACGGCGGGGGCCTCCTACAATGAGCAGTTCTTC.

This sequence joins TRBV10-3 and TRBJ2-3, with D tentatively TRBD2 (7 bases). The CDR3 is 14 residues long. The ends were cut back, 11 bases at V and 4 bases at J, with 19 bases in the middle. In germline, CDR1 is ENHRY, CDR2 SYGVKD. The chain's CDR3 is CALRPAGASDTQYF. For the CDR3, the DNA is TGTGCCCTTCGGCCGGCGGGGGCCTCAGATACGCAGTATTTT.

This rearrangement joins TRBV5-1 to TRBJ2-2; TRBD2 agrees at 7 bases. Losses at the gene ends were 1 base for V and 3 bases for J; bases not matched to a gene: 9. This CDR3 is 17 amino acids long. Germline lookup yields CDR1 SGHRS and CDR2 YFSETQ. The CDR3 DNA follows: TGCGCCAGCAGCTTGCTGTCCAGCGGGGTCCACACCGGGGAGCTGTTTTTT. Residues: CASSLLSSGVHTGELFF.

This sequence joins TRBV6-2 or TRBV6-3 and TRBJ2-2, with 14 bases identical to TRBD2. Germline V gene sequence: CDR1 MNHEY, CDR2 SVGEGT. The ends lost 2 bases at V and 6 bases at J; junction bases unmatched: 14. This CDR3 contains 20 residues. CDR3 loop: CASSYETGLAGGLRAGELFF. The CDR3 bases are TGTGCCAGCAGTTACGAGACCGGACTAGCGGGGGGCCTGCGAGCCGGGGAGCTGTTTTTT.